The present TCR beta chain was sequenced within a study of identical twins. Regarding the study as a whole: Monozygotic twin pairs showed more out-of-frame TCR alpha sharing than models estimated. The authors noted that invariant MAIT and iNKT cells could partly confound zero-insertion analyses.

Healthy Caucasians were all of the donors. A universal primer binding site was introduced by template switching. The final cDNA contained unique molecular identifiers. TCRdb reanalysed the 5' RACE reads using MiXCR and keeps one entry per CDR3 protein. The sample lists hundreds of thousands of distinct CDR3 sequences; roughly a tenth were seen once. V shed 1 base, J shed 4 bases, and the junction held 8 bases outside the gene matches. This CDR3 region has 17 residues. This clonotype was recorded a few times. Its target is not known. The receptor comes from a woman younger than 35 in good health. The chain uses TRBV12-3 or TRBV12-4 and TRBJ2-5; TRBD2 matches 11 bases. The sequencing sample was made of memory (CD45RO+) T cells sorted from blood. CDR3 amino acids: CASSLGVLAGGRETQYF. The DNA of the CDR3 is TGTGCCAGCAGTTTAGGAGTCCTAGCGGGGGGTCGAGAGACCCAGTACTTC.